Listed below are T cell receptor beta chains from one sample, sequenced in a study of shared clonotypes between healthy human individuals. Clones were read by immunoSEQ multiplex PCR, and TCRdb kept only the in-frame ones, dropping some. The sample has some 2 million clones; roughly 95% are singletons. The sample was naive CD8+ T cells sorted from blood. The receptors come from a man aged 18 to 29 in good health. Both conserved end residues are part of each CDR3. A D gene is named only where the DNA matches it firmly. Clone size is shown for a subset of rows, as once, few, many or a class of expanded clone.

size	V	J	D	CDR3	DNA
NA	TRBV28	TRBJ2-2	NA	CASSLGESYTGELFF	TGTGCCAGCAGTTTAGGGGAGTCGTACACCGGGGAGCTGTTTTTT
NA	TRBV7-9	TRBJ1-5	NA	CASTGHDQPQHF	TGTGCCAGCACGGGACATGATCAGCCCCAGCATTTT
NA	TRBV5-1	TRBJ2-5	NA	CASSFGQTTGRETQYF	TGCGCCAGCAGCTTCGGACAAACGACAGGGAGGGAGACCCAGTACTTC
NA	TRBV29-1	TRBJ2-5	NA	CSAEGLQETQYF	TGCAGCGCCGAAGGACTCCAAGAGACCCAGTACTTC
NA	TRBV6-5	TRBJ2-7	NA	CASSFSHESYEQYF	TGTGCCAGCAGTTTCTCCCACGAGAGTTACGAGCAGTACTTC
NA	TRBV5-5	TRBJ1-5	NA	CASSGDLNQPQHF	TGTGCCAGCAGCGGGGACCTCAATCAGCCCCAGCATTTT
NA	TRBV2	TRBJ1-1	NA	CASSEPFRGNTEAFF	TGTGCCAGCAGCGAACCATTTCGAGGGAACACTGAAGCTTTCTTT
once	TRBV27	TRBJ1-4	NA	CASSPPNENEKLFF	TGTGCCAGCAGTCCCCCTAATGAAAATGAAAAACTGTTTTTT
NA	TRBV11-2	TRBJ2-7	TRBD2	CASSLGGGSYEQYF	TGTGCCAGCAGCTTAGGGGGGGGCTCCTACGAGCAGTACTTC
NA	TRBV27	TRBJ2-7	NA	CASSLLGLPYEQYF	TGTGCCAGCAGTTTACTAGGTCTTCCCTACGAGCAGTACTTC
NA	TRBV7-6	TRBJ2-3	TRBD2	CASSLVPAGADTQYF	TGTGCCAGCAGCTTAGTCCCAGCGGGAGCAGATACGCAGTATTTT
NA	TRBV27	TRBJ1-1	NA	CASSLLGPPEEAFF	TGTGCCAGCAGTTTACTCGGTCCGCCCGAGGAAGCTTTCTTT
NA	TRBV6-6	TRBJ2-1	NA	CASSSLARYNEQFF	TGTGCCAGCAGCTCACTTGCCAGATACAATGAGCAGTTCTTC
NA	TRBV28	TRBJ2-1	NA	CASTAWQGEGNEQFF	TGTGCCAGCACCGCCTGGCAGGGGGAGGGCAATGAGCAGTTCTTC
NA	TRBV15	TRBJ1-5	NA	CATSRQLEISNQPQHF	TGTGCCACCAGCAGACAGTTGGAGATTTCCAATCAGCCCCAGCATTTT
NA	TRBV29-1	TRBJ2-7	TRBD1	CSVESDRNTQIYEQYF	TGCAGCGTTGAATCGGACAGGAATACACAAATCTACGAGCAGTACTTC
few	TRBV2	TRBJ1-2	NA	CASSELLEYTF	TGTGCCAGCAGTGAATTGCTGGAATACACCTTC
NA	TRBV12-5	TRBJ2-5	TRBD1	CASGPPDRGLETQYF	TGTGCTAGTGGTCCTCCGGACAGGGGGCTAGAGACCCAGTACTTC
NA	TRBV2	TRBJ2-3	NA	CASSDTSSTDTQYF	TGTGCCAGCAGTGATACCAGCAGCACAGATACGCAGTATTTT
NA	TRBV21-1	TRBJ1-1	NA	CASSKIHGANTEAFF	TGTGCCAGCAGCAAAATTCACGGGGCCAACACTGAAGCTTTCTTT
NA	TRBV28	TRBJ1-2	NA	CASIGGQRYGYTF	TGTGCCAGCATCGGCGGGCAGCGCTATGGCTACACCTTC
NA	TRBV6-6	TRBJ2-5	NA	CASSGQNQETQYF	TGTGCCAGCAGCGGGCAGAACCAAGAGACCCAGTACTTC
NA	TRBV28	TRBJ1-1	NA	CASSPRGGTNTEAFF	TGTGCCAGCAGTCCCAGAGGGGGGACAAACACTGAAGCTTTCTTT
NA	TRBV5-4	TRBJ2-2	TRBD2	CASSSLAGVGTGELFF	TGTGCCAGCAGCTCGCTAGCGGGAGTTGGTACCGGGGAGCTGTTTTTT
NA	TRBV13	TRBJ1-4	NA	CASSLGPFATNEKLFF	TGTGCCAGCAGCTTAGGACCGTTTGCAACTAATGAAAAACTGTTTTTT
NA	TRBV5-4	TRBJ2-1	TRBD1	CASSLSGTGNNEQFF	TGTGCCAGCAGTTTGTCCGGGACAGGGAACAATGAGCAGTTCTTC
NA	TRBV18	TRBJ1-1	NA	CASTTPGGPEAFF	TGTGCCAGCACAACCCCGGGGGGTCCTGAAGCTTTCTTT
NA	TRBV7-9	TRBJ2-5	NA	CASSPALLETQYF	TGTGCCAGCAGCCCTGCCCTGTTAGAGACCCAGTACTTC
NA	TRBV5-4	TRBJ2-2	NA	CATRVGSGELFF	TGTGCCACCCGGGTTGGCTCCGGGGAGCTGTTTTTT
NA	TRBV27	TRBJ1-2	TRBD1	CASSTRPTDRGHGYTF	TGTGCCAGCAGTACGCGACCCACCGACAGGGGACACGGCTACACCTTC
NA	TRBV5-4	TRBJ2-3	NA	CASSPDGHYQYF	TGTGCCAGCAGCCCGGACGGCCACTATCAGTATTTT
NA	TRBV19	TRBJ2-7	TRBD1	CASSTRTGIGYEQYF	TGTGCCAGTAGTACTCGGACAGGGATAGGCTACGAGCAGTACTTC
NA	TRBV11-2	TRBJ2-3	TRBD2	CASSRTSGATDTQYF	TGTGCCAGCAGCCGAACTAGCGGGGCCACAGATACGCAGTATTTT
NA	TRBV5-6	TRBJ2-7	NA	CASSSPRDDGYEQYF	TGTGCCAGCAGCTCGCCCCGGGACGATGGCTACGAGCAGTACTTC
NA	TRBV2	TRBJ2-4	NA	CASGQGGVGAKNIQYF	TGTGCCAGCGGACAGGGAGGGGTAGGGGCCAAAAACATTCAGTACTTC
NA	TRBV19	TRBJ2-1	TRBD1	CASSIVQGNYNEQFF	TGTGCCAGTAGTATAGTACAGGGGAACTACAATGAGCAGTTCTTC
NA	TRBV25-1	TRBJ1-2	NA	CASSDDGPRETF	TGTGCCAGCAGTGACGACGGACCGCGAGAAACCTTC
NA	TRBV23-1	TRBJ2-7	TRBD1	CASSQRTGIPYEQYF	TGCGCCAGCAGTCAACGGACAGGGATTCCCTACGAGCAGTACTTC
NA	TRBV7-6	TRBJ1-2	NA	CASSQAGSYGYTF	TGTGCCAGCAGCCAGGCCGGAAGCTATGGCTACACCTTC
once	TRBV25-1	TRBJ1-1	NA	CASSGQLHTEAFF	TGTGCCAGCAGTGGACAGCTTCACACTGAAGCTTTCTTT
NA	TRBV27	TRBJ1-6	NA	CASTTGYTSPLHF	TGTGCCAGCACAACAGGGTATACTTCACCCCTCCACTTT
NA	TRBV27	TRBJ2-1	NA	CATSDGSYNEQFF	TGTGCCACAAGCGACGGCTCCTACAATGAGCAGTTCTTC
NA	TRBV27	TRBJ1-5	NA	CASSLGLNQPQHF	TGTGCCAGCAGTTTAGGGTTAAATCAGCCCCAGCATTTT
NA	TRBV6-4	TRBJ2-3	TRBD1	CASSDHGQGPDTQYF	TGTGCCAGCAGTGACCATGGACAGGGCCCAGATACGCAGTATTTT
NA	TRBV7-9	TRBJ2-5	TRBD1	CASFGTGGLETQYF	TGTGCCAGCTTCGGGACAGGGGGGTTAGAGACCCAGTACTTC
NA	TRBV7-2	TRBJ2-5	TRBD1	CASSTGGRETQYF	TGTGCCAGCAGTACAGGGGGCAGGGAGACCCAGTACTTC
NA	TRBV2	TRBJ1-2	TRBD1	CASSGGQLNYGYTF	TGTGCCAGCAGTGGGGGACAGCTTAACTATGGCTACACCTTC
NA	TRBV2	TRBJ1-3	NA	CASSAWGAGNTIYF	TGTGCCAGCAGCGCGTGGGGGGCTGGAAACACCATATATTTT
once	TRBV6-4	TRBJ1-5	NA	CASSDCPPGGDQPQHF	TGTGCCAGCAGTGACTGCCCCCCGGGAGGGGATCAGCCCCAGCATTTT
NA	TRBV7-9	TRBJ2-1	NA	CASRLEGGYNEQFF	TGTGCCAGCAGGCTAGAGGGAGGATACAATGAGCAGTTCTTC
NA	TRBV9	TRBJ2-5	NA	CASSVGALPETQYF	TGTGCCAGCAGCGTAGGGGCCCTACCTGAGACCCAGTACTTC
NA	TRBV11-2	TRBJ2-5	NA	CASSFLYTGGQTQYF	TGTGCCAGCAGCTTTCTGTACACCGGAGGGCAGACCCAGTACTTC
NA	TRBV4-1	TRBJ1-2	TRBD1	CASSQQGANYGYTF	TGCGCCAGCAGCCAACAGGGGGCCAACTATGGCTACACCTTC